This T cell receptor beta chain emerged from a study of T cell responses to AZD1222 COVID-19 vaccine. Produced via immunoSEQ multiplex PCR; TCRdb's table is partial and in-frame only. The profile shows approximately 150,000 clones, around 92% of them singletons. This clone was counted a few times. The specimen was peripheral blood, collected on day 0 of AZD1222 vaccination. This TCR was sampled from an adult in good health.

CDR3 protein: CAISTGQGLNEKLFF. In DNA, the CDR3 is TGTGCCATCAGTACCGGACAGGGGTTAAATGAAAAACTGTTTTTT. The gene calls are TRBV10-3 and TRBJ1-4, with 9 positions matching TRBD1. From germline, CDR1 is ENHRY and CDR2 SYGVKD. Trimming at V came to 5 bases and at J to 5 bases, leaving 6 bases not matched to a gene. This CDR3 is 15 amino acids long.